This T cell receptor beta chain was captured in a study of OX40 agonist ivuxolimab in advanced cancers. Whole-study context: The dose-escalation group included hepatocellular carcinoma, melanoma, renal cell carcinoma and head and neck cancer. One patient with hepatocellular carcinoma and two with cutaneous melanoma, three in all, had partial responses. Study conclusions and caveats: At 0.1 to 3.0 mg/kg and by week 6, clonal expansion occurred in CD4+ and CD8+ blood T cells. Averaging showed that CD8+ T cells had more expanded clones than CD4+ did.

V shed 1 base and J shed 6 bases, with 15 bases lying between them. This CDR3 region has 16 residues. Germline values: CDR1 MGHRA, CDR2 YSYEKL. In the case of this clone: Antigen specificity is unknown.

Libraries were prepared by immunoSEQ multiplex PCR; TCRdb keeps only in-frame clonotypes and omits some of them. The profile shows about 79,000 clones, about 91% of them singletons. This sample comprised CD4+ or CD8+ T cells sorted from blood, obtained in a trial of the OX40 agonist ivuxolimab. The source of this sequence is an adult with an advanced solid tumor such as melanoma, head and neck, liver or kidney cancer. The chain couples TRBV4-1 to TRBJ2-2, with D perhaps TRBD1 (6 bases). The CDR3 DNA reads TGCGCCAGCAGCCAAGGCCTGACAGGAGTCCCCGGGGAGCTGTTTTTT. Residues: CASSQGLTGVPGELFF.